These 19 T cell receptor beta chains share one sample of origin, sequenced in a study of Graves' ophthalmopathy and Graves' hyperthyroidism. Amplification targeted the TCR beta CDR3 regions, with RNA transcripts as the source material. First-round RT-PCR relied on HTBI primers, and a second-round multiplex PCR came next. TCRdb re-analysed the multiplex PCR reads in MiXCR, keeping a single row per CDR3 protein. This sample has 740,000 or so distinct CDR3 sequences, with 40% found just once. Sequences were obtained from peripheral blood. These receptors all come from an adult man with Graves' ophthalmopathy.

Points on this clonotype: This clone may be a read error of a much larger clone one base away. This chain uses TRBV25-1 with TRBJ1-6; no definite D call. CDR3 length: 13 amino acids. Per germline, CDR1 MGHDK and CDR2 SYGVNS. The V and J ends lost 5 bases and 15 bases respectively, with 17 bases between them. CDR3 DNA sequence: TGTGCCAGCAGTTTTTCGAACCCTCGGCACCTCCACTTT. Translation: CASSFSNPRHLHF. The full variable domain, in which reference TRBV25-1 and TRBJ1-6 provide the parts outside the CDR3, is EADIYQTPRYLVIGTGKKITLECSQTMGHDKMYWYQQDPGMELHLIHYSYGVNSTEKGDLSSESTVSRIRTEHFPLTLESARPSHTSQYLCASSFSNPRHLHFGNGTRLTVT.

Concerning this clonotype itself: One junction end disagrees with the germline gene, perhaps due to a read error. The rearrangement links TRBV11-2 to TRBJ1-2; weak D call: TRBD1 (6 bases). There are 15 residues in the CDR3. CDR1 is SGHAT and CDR2 is FQNNGV in the germline V gene. The CDR3 is CASSSYRDTAYGHTF. The CDR3, as DNA: TGTGCCAGCAGCTCCTACAGGGATACAGCCTATGGCCACACCTTC.

This clonotype was counted between two and nine times. CDR3 nucleotides: TGTGCCAGCAGCGGATACCTGAACACTGAAGCTTTCTTT. It is translated as CASSGYLNTEAFF. This chain connects TRBV7-8 to TRBJ1-1; D uncertain. Germline CDR1 and CDR2: SGHVS and FQNEAQ. With 5 bases removed from V and 0 bases from J, the gap between germline ends came to 7 bases. The length of the CDR3 is 13 residues.

The chain couples TRBV7-9 to TRBJ2-6; 8 nucleotides match TRBD1. Germline V lookup: CDR1 SEHNR, CDR2 FQNEAQ (reference sequence). Trimming removed 5 bases from V and 3 bases from J; junction bases left unmatched: 9. This CDR3 spans 17 amino acids. The CDR3 reads CASSDEDRALGANVLTF. CDR3 sequence (DNA): TGTGCCAGCAGCGATGAGGACAGGGCACTTGGGGCCAACGTCCTGACTTTC.

In its sample, this clonotype was seen a few times. The chain employs TRBV6-5 and TRBJ2-7, with a tentative D call TRBD2 (5 bases). There are 12 residues in the CDR3. With 5 bases removed from V and 5 bases from J, the gap between germline ends came to 10 bases. CDR1 and CDR2 from the germline V gene are MNHEY and SVGAGI. Here the CDR3 reads CASSTDGNEQYF. CDR3 nucleotide sequence: TGTGCCAGCAGTACCGACGGGAACGAGCAGTACTTC.

Many counts were recorded for this clonotype. The chain is built from TRBV7-2 and TRBJ2-7; 8 bases agree with TRBD1. The CDR3 sequence is 15 residues long. The germline gives CDR1 SGHTA, CDR2 FQGNSA. Unmatched junction bases numbered 8, after V lost 5 bases and J lost 2 bases. DNA for the CDR3: TGTGCCAGCAGCCCCGCGGGGACAGGACCCTACGAGCAGTACTTC. It codes for CASSPAGTGPYEQYF.

The rearrangement links TRBV29-1 to TRBJ2-5; D is possibly TRBD1 (6 bases). The V gene's germline CDR1 is SQVTM and CDR2 ANQGSEA. Trimming took off 1 base at V and 5 bases at J, with 8 bases between the two ends. The CDR3 runs 12 residues. CDR3: CSVEGQGETQYF. Here the CDR3 DNA reads TGCAGCGTTGAAGGTCAGGGGGAGACCCAGTACTTC.

The J gene is TRBJ2-2, the V gene TRBV11-1, with D perhaps TRBD1 (6 bases). There are 17 residues in the CDR3. Germline V gene lookup returns CDR1 SGHAT and CDR2 FQDESV (reference sequence). V lost 4 bases and J lost 5, with 20 bases in between. CDR3 DNA: TGTGCCAGCAGCTCCTTGTTTGGGGGCCTGATGACCGGGGAGCTGTTTTTT. It codes for CASSSLFGGLMTGELFF.

This clonotype was counted only a few times. The genes are TRBV2 and TRBJ2-5; D could derive from TRBD1 or TRBD2 (6 bases each). CDR3 length equals 14 residues. V lost 5 bases to trimming and J lost 5 bases, with 15 bases between them. CDR1 and CDR2 (germline): SNHLY, FYNNEI. In DNA, the CDR3 is TGTGCCAGCAGTTACCGTTCGGGGGCGGAGACCCAGTACTTC. This translates into CASSYRSGAETQYF.

The chain couples TRBV6-6 to TRBJ1-2; D unresolved. The V end was cut by 2 bases, the J end by 6 bases, with 13 bases between. This CDR3 region has 14 residues. Germline V CDR1 and CDR2: MNHNY, SVGAGI (reference sequence). The chain's CDR3 is CASSYDLGLNGYTF. The CDR3 bases are TGTGCCAGCAGTTACGACTTGGGCCTCAATGGCTACACCTTC.

V gene TRBV10-3 combines with J gene TRBJ2-7, with unresolved D. The CDR3 runs to 11 residues. V lost 6 bases and J 6 bases, leaving 9 bases between the germline ends. Germline CDR1 reads ENHRY; CDR2 reads SYGVKD. The CDR3, as DNA: TGTGCCATCAGCGCCCAGGCCGAGCAGTACTTC. Protein: CAISAQAEQYF.

V gene TRBV12-3 or TRBV12-4 combines with J gene TRBJ2-7, with 8 bases fitting TRBD2. The trim removed 6 bases at V and 0 bases at J, leaving 7 bases unmatched. This CDR3 contains 15 residues. CDR3 bases: TGTGCCAGCAGCACGGGGGGGCGGAGCTCCTACGAGCAGTACTTC. It is translated as CASSTGGRSSYEQYF.

This clonotype was counted ten times or more. V usage is TRBV4-2 and J usage is TRBJ1-2; 10 bases match TRBD1. CDR3 size: 13 residues. V lost 5 bases, J lost 6 bases, and 3 bases stayed unmatched. Germline V gives CDR1 LGHNA, CDR2 YNFKEQ. CDR3 bases: TGTGCCAGCAGCACCGGGACAGGGGATGGCTACACCTTC. It translates to CASSTGTGDGYTF.

This clonotype occurred many times. The chain joins TRBV10-3 to TRBJ2-5, with a possible D match to TRBD1 (7 bases). Germline V gives CDR1 ENHRY, CDR2 SYGVKD. The ends were cut back, 4 bases at V and 5 bases at J, with 14 bases in the middle. The CDR3 is 14 amino acids. The CDR3 here is CAISGTGTSETQYF. The CDR3 region has the DNA TGTGCCATCAGTGGGACAGGTACTAGCGAGACCCAGTACTTC.

The gene calls are TRBV7-8 and TRBJ2-7, with D possibly being TRBD1 (8 bases). The length of the CDR3 is 16 residues. Trimming removed 4 bases from V and 2 bases from J, with 18 bases in between. Looked up from germline, CDR1 is SGHVS and CDR2 is FQNEAQ. In DNA, the CDR3 is TGTGCCAGCAGCTCGCCGGGACAGGCGGGAGCCTACGAGCAGTACTTC. This translates into CASSSPGQAGAYEQYF.

The rearrangement links TRBV5-4 to TRBJ2-5; 9 bases agree with TRBD1. The ends lost 5 bases at V and 0 bases at J; junction bases unmatched: 5. The germline V gene encodes CDR1 SGHNT and CDR2 YYREEE (reference sequence). The CDR3 totals 15 residues. This CDR3 reads CASRAGQGYQETQYF. The CDR3 coding sequence is TGTGCCAGCAGGGCGGGACAGGGTTACCAAGAGACCCAGTACTTC.

This clonotype was found a few times. The J gene is TRBJ2-1, the V gene TRBV25-1, with D tentatively TRBD1 (6 bases). CDR1 is MGHDK, CDR2 SYGVNS, per germline. This CDR3 is built from 13 residues. With 7 bases removed from V and 2 bases from J, the gap between germline ends came to 9 bases. The CDR3 loop reads CASTGTPYNEQFF. CDR3 coding DNA: TGTGCCAGCACCGGGACACCCTACAATGAGCAGTTCTTC.

There are a few counts of this clonotype. At one boundary the junction diverges from the germline segment, which might be a read error. The chain carries TRBV19 and TRBJ1-2, with 12 bases matching TRBD1. The CDR3 is 15 residues long. From germline, CDR1 is LNHDA and CDR2 SQIVND (reference sequence). The chain's CDR3 is CAGSEGTGGFYGYTF. As DNA, the CDR3 is TGTGCCGGTAGCGAAGGGACAGGGGGCTTCTATGGCTACACCTTC.

This clonotype was detected many times. V and J are TRBV2 and TRBJ1-5; possibly TRBD1 for D (5 bases). V lost 5 bases and J 7 bases, leaving 18 bases between the germline ends. Germline lookup yields CDR1 SNHLY and CDR2 FYNNEI. CDR3 length: 15 amino acids. The CDR3 region is CASSLDTRFRQPQHF. The DNA for the CDR3 is TGTGCCAGCAGTCTGGACACCCGCTTTCGGCAGCCCCAGCATTTT.